This T cell receptor (beta chain) came from a study of beta chain features in type 1 diabetes. Overall study context: Across the samples, approximately 110,000,000 sorted cells were examined in total.

The V and J ends lost 2 bases and 3 bases respectively, with 11 bases between them. The CDR3 is made up of 14 amino acids. The V gene's germline CDR1 is SGHRS and CDR2 YFSETQ. What was sequenced were expressed TCRB transcripts, since all of the isolated RNA had been reverse transcribed. Method: immunoSEQ multiplex PCR; TCRdb's copy keeps in-frame clones and lacks some. Found here are hundreds of thousands of clones, around 16% of them singletons; the top ten hold about 0.097%. The V and J genes are TRBV5-1 and TRBJ1-1, with D hard to call. Source material: naive CD4+ T cells from blood. The sequence derives from a man aged 18-30 years in good health. This CDR3 reads CASSFSGRDTEAFF. In DNA form, the CDR3 reads TGCGCCAGCAGCTTCAGTGGGAGGGACACTGAAGCTTTCTTT.